The rows below give T cell receptor beta chains drawn from one sample of a study of T cell changes during pregnancy in multiple sclerosis. Method: immunoSEQ multiplex PCR; TCRdb's copy keeps in-frame clones and lacks some. Among nearly 110,000 clones listed, approximately 90% were seen once. Specimen: peripheral blood, collected after pregnancy. The receptors shown here come from a female donor with multiple sclerosis, enrolled in a pregnancy study. CDR3s include the opening cysteine and the closing phenylalanine or tryptophan. A D gene is named only where the DNA matches it firmly. Not every row has a clone size; where given, it reads once, few, many or a size class.

TRBD1	TRBV5-1	TRBJ1-1	.	TGCGCCAGCAGCTTGACCGTACAGGGGGCGAACACTGAAGCTTTCTTT	CASSLTVQGANTEAFF
.	TRBV5-1	TRBJ1-1	.	TGCGCCAGCAGCTTGGTGGGCAGTTTGAACACTGAAGCTTTCTTT	CASSLVGSLNTEAFF
TRBD1	TRBV27	TRBJ2-7	.	TGTGCCAGCAAGCCGACAGGGGGGGGAGAGCAGTACTTC	CASKPTGGGEQYF
TRBD2	TRBV10-3	TRBJ2-1	.	TGTGCCATCAGTCGGCCGGGACTAGCGGGGCTAAACAATGAGCAGTTCTTC	CAISRPGLAGLNNEQFF
TRBD2	TRBV6-5	TRBJ2-5	.	TGTGCCAGCAGCCGGACTAGCGGGGCAGGGGAGACCCAGTACTTC	CASSRTSGAGETQYF
.	TRBV30	TRBJ1-2	.	TGTGCCTGGAGTAGAGAAGGGGAAGGCTATGGCTACACCTTC	CAWSREGEGYGYTF
.	TRBV30	TRBJ1-5	.	TGTGCCTGGAGTGTTAAGGAGTATAGCAATCAGCCCCAGCATTTT	CAWSVKEYSNQPQHF
.	TRBV5-5	TRBJ1-5	.	TGTGCCAGCAGCTTAGCGGGGGGCAATCAGCCCCAGCATTTT	CASSLAGGNQPQHF
TRBD2	TRBV5-1	TRBJ2-7	.	TGCGCCAGCGGGGAACTAGCGTCCACCTACGAGCAGTACTTC	CASGELASTYEQYF
.	TRBV6-1	TRBJ2-7	.	TGTGCCAGCAGGGGAGGGGGGCTCAGCTCCTACGAGCAGTACTTC	CASRGGGLSSYEQYF
.	TRBV5-4	TRBJ2-3	.	TGTGCCAGCAGCTTGGACAGGGTCACAGATACGCAGTATTTT	CASSLDRVTDTQYF
TRBD1	TRBV5-6	TRBJ1-1	once	TGTGCCAGCAGCTTGGCGAGAGGGGGCGGCACTGAAGCTTTCTTT	CASSLARGGGTEAFF
.	TRBV29-1	TRBJ2-1	.	TGCAGCGTTGCCCCCCGACTAGTCTCCAATGAGCAGTTCTTC	CSVAPRLVSNEQFF
.	TRBV5-8	TRBJ1-1	.	TGTGCCAGCAGCCCCGGACAGTGGTGGTTAGGGGGTGAAGCTTTCTTT	CASSPGQWWLGGEAFF
TRBD2	TRBV7-2	TRBJ2-5	.	TGTGCCAGCAGCTTAGGTAGCGGGGGACAAGAGACCCAGTACTTC	CASSLGSGGQETQYF
.	TRBV29-1	TRBJ2-2	.	TGCAGCGCCCGAGTTGCCCAGCGGGCGAACACCGGGGAGCTGTTTTTT	CSARVAQRANTGELFF
.	TRBV9	TRBJ1-3	.	TGTGCCAGCAGCGTGGCCCCGGGACTCCCTTCTGGAAACACCATATATTTT	CASSVAPGLPSGNTIYF
.	TRBV6-1	TRBJ2-2	.	TGTGCCAGCGAAGAGGGTTGGGAGCTGTTTTTT	CASEEGWELFF
TRBD2	TRBV9	TRBJ2-1	once	TGTGCCAGCAGCGTTATAGCGGGAGGGCCTGGAAATGAGCAGTTCTTC	CASSVIAGGPGNEQFF
TRBD1	TRBV28	TRBJ2-2	.	TGTGCCAGCCTGGGACAGGGGGCGACCGGGGAGCTGTTTTTT	CASLGQGATGELFF
TRBD1	TRBV5-1	TRBJ1-2	.	TGCGCCAGCAGCTTGGCCCGGACAGGGGATGGCTACACCTTC	CASSLARTGDGYTF
TRBD1	TRBV2	TRBJ1-2	once	TGTGCCAGCAGGGGGACAGGGGGGGATGGCTACACCTTC	CASRGTGGDGYTF
TRBD1	TRBV28	TRBJ1-5	once	TGTGCCATGCAGGGGGCCGGGGGCAATCAGCCCCAGCATTTT	CAMQGAGGNQPQHF
.	TRBV28	TRBJ1-3	.	TGTGCCAGCAGACTCGACAGTAACTCTGGAAACACCATATATTTT	CASRLDSNSGNTIYF
TRBD1	TRBV7-9	TRBJ2-7	.	TGTGCCAGCAGCTTAGTCGGGGGGACAGGGGGATACGAGCAGTACTTC	CASSLVGGTGGYEQYF
.	TRBV15	TRBJ2-1	.	TGTGCCACCAGCGGGGCTCGTGGGTCCTACAATGAGCAGTTCTTC	CATSGARGSYNEQFF
TRBD1	TRBV2	TRBJ1-5	.	TGTGCCAGCAGGACGACAGGGCAGGGAAATCAGCCCCAGCATTTT	CASRTTGQGNQPQHF
.	TRBV27	TRBJ1-5	.	TGTGCCAGCAGTAATACAGGCAATCAGCCCCAGCATTTT	CASSNTGNQPQHF
.	TRBV6-6	TRBJ1-3	.	TGTGCCAGCAGGGGGAGGGGCACCATATATTTT	CASRGRGTIYF
.	TRBV7-2	TRBJ1-1	.	TGTGCCAGCAGCTTAGAAATGGGAGGGAGCACTGAAGCTTTCTTT	CASSLEMGGSTEAFF
TRBD2	TRBV28	TRBJ2-2	.	TGTGCCAGCGGTAGTTCCCTATTTAGCGGGAGAGACGGGGAGCTGTTTTTT	CASGSSLFSGRDGELFF
TRBD1	TRBV28	TRBJ1-5	.	TGTGCCAGCAGGATACAGGGGGCCGGCAATCAGCCCCAGCATTTT	CASRIQGAGNQPQHF
TRBD2	TRBV28	TRBJ2-1	.	TGTGCCAGCAGTTTGGCTCTAGCGGGTTACAATGAGCAGTTCTTC	CASSLALAGYNEQFF
TRBD1	TRBV28	TRBJ2-7	.	TGTGCCAGCAGTTCTATGGACAGGGTTAGCTTCCACGAGCAGTACTTC	CASSSMDRVSFHEQYF
.	TRBV6-6	TRBJ1-1	.	TGTGCCAGCATCCATCGCGCGGCCTCTGAAGCTTTCTTT	CASIHRAASEAFF
.	TRBV6-6	TRBJ2-7	.	TGTGCCAGCAGTTCTGAGGGCTACGAGCAGTACTTC	CASSSEGYEQYF
TRBD2	TRBV7-2	TRBJ2-3	.	TGTGCCAGCAGCTTGAGCGGGGGGGCTGATACGCAGTATTTT	CASSLSGGADTQYF
.	TRBV27	TRBJ1-2	once	TGTGCCAGCAGTTTATCCACAGTGTGGCCCTATGGCTACACCTTC	CASSLSTVWPYGYTF
.	TRBV14	TRBJ1-2	.	TGTGCCAGCAGCCAAGACGGGTGGGCTAACTATGGCTACACCTTC	CASSQDGWANYGYTF
.	TRBV27	TRBJ1-1	.	TGTGCCAGCAGTTTCTCCAGGGGCCTGAACACTGAAGCTTTCTTT	CASSFSRGLNTEAFF
TRBD1	TRBV5-4	TRBJ1-2	.	TGTGCCAGCAGCCCCGGGACAGGGGGCAACTATGGCTACACCTTC	CASSPGTGGNYGYTF
.	TRBV18	TRBJ1-1	.	TGTGCCAGCTCACCAACGACTGACACTGAAGCTTTCTTT	CASSPTTDTEAFF
.	TRBV19	TRBJ2-5	once	TGTGCCAGTACGAGGGGGCCCGGAGGGGAGACCCAGTACTTC	CASTRGPGGETQYF
TRBD2	TRBV28	TRBJ2-2	.	TGTGCCAGCAGACTAGCGGGAGGGCTGGGGGAGCTGTTTTTT	CASRLAGGLGELFF
TRBD1	TRBV11-3	TRBJ2-2	.	TGTGCCAGCAGCCCGGATAACAGGGGGCCCCGGATCGGGGAGCTGTTTTTT	CASSPDNRGPRIGELFF
.	TRBV2	TRBJ1-1	few	TGTGCCAGCAGTGAAGAGAGGCCGGGAAACACTGAAGCTTTCTTT	CASSEERPGNTEAFF